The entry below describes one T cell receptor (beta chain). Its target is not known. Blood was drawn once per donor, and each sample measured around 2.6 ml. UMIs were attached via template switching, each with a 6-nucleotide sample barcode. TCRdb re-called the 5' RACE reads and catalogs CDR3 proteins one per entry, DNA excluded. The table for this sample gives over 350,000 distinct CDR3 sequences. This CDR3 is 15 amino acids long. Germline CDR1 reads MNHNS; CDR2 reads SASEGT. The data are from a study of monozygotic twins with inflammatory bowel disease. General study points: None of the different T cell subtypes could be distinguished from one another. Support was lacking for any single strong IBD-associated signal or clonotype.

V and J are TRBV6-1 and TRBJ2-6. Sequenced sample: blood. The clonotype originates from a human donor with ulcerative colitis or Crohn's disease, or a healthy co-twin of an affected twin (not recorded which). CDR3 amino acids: CASSGGMAGANVLTF.